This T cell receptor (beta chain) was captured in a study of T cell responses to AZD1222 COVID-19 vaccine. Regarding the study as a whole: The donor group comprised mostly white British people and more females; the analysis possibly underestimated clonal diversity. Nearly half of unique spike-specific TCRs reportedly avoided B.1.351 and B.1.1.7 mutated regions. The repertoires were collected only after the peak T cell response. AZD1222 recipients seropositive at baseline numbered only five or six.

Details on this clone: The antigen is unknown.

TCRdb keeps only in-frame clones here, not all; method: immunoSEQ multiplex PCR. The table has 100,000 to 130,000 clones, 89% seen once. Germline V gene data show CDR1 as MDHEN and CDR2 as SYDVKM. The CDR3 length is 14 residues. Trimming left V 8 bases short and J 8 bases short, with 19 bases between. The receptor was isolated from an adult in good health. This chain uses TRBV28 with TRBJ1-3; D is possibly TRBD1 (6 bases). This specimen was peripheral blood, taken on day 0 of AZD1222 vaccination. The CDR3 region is CASLRGGLGDTIYF. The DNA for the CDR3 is TGTGCCAGCCTCAGGGGTGGGCTGGGGGACACCATATATTTT.